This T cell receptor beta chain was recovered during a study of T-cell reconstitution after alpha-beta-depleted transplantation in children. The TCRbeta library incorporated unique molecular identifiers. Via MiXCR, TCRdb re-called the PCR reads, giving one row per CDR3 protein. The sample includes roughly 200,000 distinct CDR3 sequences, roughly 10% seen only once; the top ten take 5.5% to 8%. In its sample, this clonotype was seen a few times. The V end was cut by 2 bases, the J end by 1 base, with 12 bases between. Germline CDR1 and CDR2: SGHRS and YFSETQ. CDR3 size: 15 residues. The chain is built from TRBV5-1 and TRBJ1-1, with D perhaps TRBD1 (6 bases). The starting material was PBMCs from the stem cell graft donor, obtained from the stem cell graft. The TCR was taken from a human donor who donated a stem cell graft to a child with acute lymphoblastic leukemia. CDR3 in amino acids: CASSFRGHQNTEAFF. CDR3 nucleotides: TGCGCCAGCAGCTTTCGGGGACATCAGAACACTGAAGCTTTCTTT.